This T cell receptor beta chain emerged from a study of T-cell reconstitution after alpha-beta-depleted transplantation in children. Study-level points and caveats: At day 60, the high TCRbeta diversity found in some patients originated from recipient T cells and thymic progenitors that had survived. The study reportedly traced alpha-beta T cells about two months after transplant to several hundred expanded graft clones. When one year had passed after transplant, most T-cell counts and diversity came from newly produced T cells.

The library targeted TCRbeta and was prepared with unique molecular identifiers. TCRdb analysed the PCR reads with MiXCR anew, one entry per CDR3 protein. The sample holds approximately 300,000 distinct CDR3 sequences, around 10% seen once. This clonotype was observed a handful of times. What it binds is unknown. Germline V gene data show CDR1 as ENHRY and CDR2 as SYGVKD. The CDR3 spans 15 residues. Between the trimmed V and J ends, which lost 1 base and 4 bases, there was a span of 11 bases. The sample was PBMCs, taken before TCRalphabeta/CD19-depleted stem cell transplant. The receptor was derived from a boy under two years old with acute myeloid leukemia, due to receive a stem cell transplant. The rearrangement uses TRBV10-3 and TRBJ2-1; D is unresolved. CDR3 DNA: TGTGCCATCAGTGAGTTGCAGGCGGATTACAATGAGCAGTTCTTC. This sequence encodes CAISELQADYNEQFF.